The next 20 T cell receptor beta chains were all read from a single sample in a study of T-cell memory formation after mild COVID-19. TCRdb re-called the 5' RACE reads with MiXCR, one entry per CDR3 protein. Here the sample spans approximately 190,000 distinct CDR3 sequences, about 17% being singletons. Sequences were obtained from PBMCs or a T cell subset sorted from them (not recorded which). Every receptor here comes from an adult woman who had mild COVID-19 (a few samples of this study predate the infection). Cell type and time point are not known.

In its sample, this clonotype was seen a few times. This CDR3 reads CATSRDIMALYEQYF. For the CDR3, the DNA is TGTGCCACCAGCAGAGATATTATGGCACTTTACGAGCAGTACTTC. The rearrangement joins TRBV15 to TRBJ2-7, with no clear D. Germline V gene lookup returns CDR1 LNHNV and CDR2 YYDKDF (reference sequence). The V end was cut by 0 bases, the J end by 4 bases, with 13 bases between. The CDR3 has 15 amino acids.

This clonotype has only a few counts. The J gene is TRBJ1-2, the V gene TRBV9, with D possibly TRBD1 on 6 matching bases. The CDR3 covers 17 residues. The germline V gene encodes CDR1 SGDLS and CDR2 YYNGEE. V lost 4 bases and J lost 3, with 22 bases in between. The CDR3 DNA follows: TGTGCCAGCAGCAAAACCGGGATCGGGGGGCCCCACTATGGCTACACCTTC. As protein: CASSKTGIGGPHYGYTF.

As DNA, the CDR3 is TGTGCCACCCGTGGGATTAAAGCTAGCACAGATACGCAGTATTTT. This codes for CATRGIKASTDTQYF. The chain recombines TRBV27 with TRBJ2-3, with no clear D. V was trimmed by 10 bases and J by 0 bases, leaving 17 bases between them. Germline CDR1 and CDR2: MNHEY and SMNVEV (reference sequence). The length of the CDR3 is 15 residues.

In this sample, this clonotype turned up many times. The rearrangement links TRBV21-1 to TRBJ2-3. TRBV21-1 is an annotated pseudogene. The CDR3 has 12 residues. Here the CDR3 DNA reads TGTGCCAGCAGCAAACACTACTGTACGCAGTATTTT. It codes for CASSKHYCTQYF.

This chain links TRBV2 with TRBJ2-7, with D possibly being TRBD1 or TRBD2 (5 bases each). The CDR3 spans 14 residues. Germline V gene lookup returns CDR1 SNHLY and CDR2 FYNNEI. V was trimmed by 7 bases and J by 1 base, leaving 14 bases between them. The CDR3 region is CASTPGTASYEQYF. In DNA, the CDR3 is TGTGCCAGCACGCCCGGGACGGCGTCCTACGAGCAGTACTTC.

This clonotype was observed a handful of times. The J gene is TRBJ2-7, the V gene TRBV4-1, with D maybe TRBD2 (6 bases). V was shortened by 5 bases and J by 2 bases, with 13 bases between the two germline ends. Germline loops: CDR1 MGHRA, CDR2 YSYEKL. The CDR3 is 14 amino acids. CDR3 in DNA: TGCGCCAGCAGCAAAAGGGCGGGAACCTACGAGCAGTACTTC. This gives the protein CASSKRAGTYEQYF.

The V gene is TRBV5-1, the J gene TRBJ2-7; no firm D call. Germline CDR1 SGHRS, CDR2 YFSETQ. V was clipped by 5 bases and J by 2 bases, with 11 bases between them. The CDR3 length is 13 residues. The CDR3 protein is CASSNSLTYEQYF. The CDR3, as DNA: TGCGCCAGCAGTAACTCTCTAACCTACGAGCAGTACTTC.

The chain uses TRBV18 and TRBJ1-2; a possible D gene is TRBD1 (5 bases). Trimming took 0 bases from V and 8 from J, leaving 13 bases between them. Germline-derived CDR1 and CDR2 are KGHSH and LQKENI. CDR3 length equals 14 residues. DNA for the CDR3: TGTGCCAGCTCACCACCGTTGGCAGGGCGAGGCTACACCTTC. Protein: CASSPPLAGRGYTF.

This clonotype was seen a handful of times. This chain connects TRBV4-1 to TRBJ1-2; 7 bases fit TRBD1. Germline CDR1 is MGHRA and CDR2 is YSYEKL. V was pared by 0 bases and J by 7 bases, with 5 bases of the junction left unmatched. The CDR3 contains 14 residues. The CDR3 nucleotides are TGCGCCAGCAGCCAAGACAGGGGGGTCGGTGGCTACACCTTC. This translates into CASSQDRGVGGYTF.

In this sample, this clonotype turned up a few times. The rearrangement joins TRBV7-3 to TRBJ2-2; the D is unclear. The CDR3 is 13 residues long. The germline V gene encodes CDR1 SGHTA and CDR2 FQGTGA. V lost 5 bases and J lost 4, with 8 bases in between. CDR3 region: CASSPSATGELFF. CDR3 coding DNA: TGTGCCAGCAGCCCCTCAGCCACCGGGGAGCTGTTTTTT.

V gene TRBV7-3 combines with J gene TRBJ2-7; a possible D gene is TRBD2 (6 bases). The V and J ends lost 5 bases and 5 bases respectively, with 19 bases between them. Per the germline V gene, CDR1 is SGHTA and CDR2 is FQGTGA. The CDR3 contains 15 residues. The chain's CDR3 is CASSPRPGTDDEQYF. In DNA, the CDR3 is TGTGCCAGCAGCCCCCGCCCCGGGACTGACGACGAGCAGTACTTC.

This chain links TRBV10-3 with TRBJ2-3; 7 bases are shared with TRBD1. Looked up from germline, CDR1 is ENHRY and CDR2 is SYGVKD. The CDR3 is 15 residues long. Trimming at V came to 6 bases and at J to 1 base, leaving 7 bases not matched to a gene. The CDR3 sequence is CAISRDRDGTDTQYF. The CDR3 DNA reads as TGTGCCATCAGCAGAGACAGGGATGGCACAGATACGCAGTATTTT.

The chain recombines TRBV7-2 with TRBJ1-1; D not resolved. The germline gives CDR1 SGHTA, CDR2 FQGNSA. V was cut by 3 bases and J by 3 bases, with 11 bases left in between. The CDR3 runs 14 residues. The CDR3 here is CASSFWGGDTEAFF. In DNA, the CDR3 is TGTGCCAGCAGCTTTTGGGGAGGAGACACTGAAGCTTTCTTT.

The V gene is TRBV28, the J gene TRBJ1-3; 7 positions match TRBD1. The CDR3 runs 20 residues. Germline CDR1 is MDHEN and CDR2 is SYDVKM. The V segment lost 6 bases and the J segment 0 bases; nucleotides outside the gene matches: 20. This chain's CDR3 is CASRFKDRVLQVFSGNTIYF. For the CDR3, the DNA is TGTGCCAGCAGATTCAAAGACAGGGTCTTACAGGTCTTCTCTGGAAACACCATATATTTT.

The V gene is TRBV29-1, the J gene TRBJ2-4; possible D gene TRBD1, 6 bases. The V and J ends lost 5 bases and 1 base respectively, with 6 bases between them. The CDR3 is 12 amino acids. Germline V gene lookup returns CDR1 SQVTM and CDR2 ANQGSEA. CDR3 sequence: CSVTGAKNIQYF. CDR3 bases: TGCAGCGTTACAGGGGCCAAAAACATTCAGTACTTC.

V is TRBV20-1 and J is TRBJ2-3; 8 bases fit TRBD2. V lost 3 bases and J lost 0; bases outside the gene matches: 8. CDR3 length: 16 residues. CDR1 and CDR2 (germline): DFQATT, SNEGSKA (reference sequence). CDR3 amino acids: CSARAGGTTSTDTQYF. CDR3 bases: TGCAGTGCTAGGGCGGGAGGAACTACTAGCACAGATACGCAGTATTTT.

The sample holds a few counts of this clonotype. The rearrangement uses TRBV10-3 and TRBJ1-5, with TRBD1 as a possible D gene (5 bases). Trimming shortened V by 0 bases and J by 2 bases, and 11 bases separated the two germline ends. This CDR3 region has 16 residues. Germline CDR1 reads ENHRY; CDR2 reads SYGVKD. The CDR3 region has the DNA TGTGCCATCAGTGAGTCACAGGCCGGAGGCAATCAGCCCCAGCATTTT. Encoded protein: CAISESQAGGNQPQHF.

The chain recombines TRBV6-2 or TRBV6-3 with TRBJ2-1; D ambiguous. Germline V CDR1 and CDR2: MNHEY, SVGEGT. CDR3 length equals 12 residues. Trimming pared 4 bases from V and 4 bases from J, leaving 5 bases between. The CDR3 sequence: CASSSTYNEQFF. CDR3 DNA sequence: TGTGCCAGCAGTTCGACGTACAATGAGCAGTTCTTC.

V usage is TRBV20-1 and J usage is TRBJ2-4; TRBD2 matches 10 bases. Germline-derived CDR1 and CDR2 are DFQATT and SNEGSKA (reference sequence). Trimming cost V 1 base and J 0 bases; bases outside gene matches: 9. The CDR3 has 18 amino acids. In DNA form, the CDR3 reads TGCAGTGCTAGAGTGCTAGCGGGAGCGCGTATAGCCAAAAACATTCAGTACTTC. Translated: CSARVLAGARIAKNIQYF.

This clonotype has ten or more counts. This CDR3 is CASSEPSYSYEQYF. CDR3 in DNA: TGCGCCAGCAGTGAGCCGAGTTACTCCTACGAGCAGTACTTC. The J gene is TRBJ2-7, the V gene TRBV10-2; D gene unclear. The CDR3 consists of 14 residues. The V end was cut by 2 bases, the J end by 0 bases, with 8 bases between. Germline-derived CDR1 and CDR2 are WSHSY and SAAADI.